This is a list of T cell receptor beta chains from one sample in a study of shared clonotypes between healthy human individuals. Using immunoSEQ multiplex PCR, the repertoire was profiled, and TCRdb retains in-frame clones only, with some absent. The sample carries 2,500,000 or so clones, approximately 94% recorded once. Sequencing input: naive CD4+ T cells from PBMCs. The receptors derive from a man younger than 35 in good health. Some clones in this sample may be carry-over from other donors' samples. Each CDR3 is given with its conserved first and last residue. The order of the fields is J gene, V gene, clone size, D gene, CDR3 protein, CDR3 DNA. D genes are given only for firm matches. Clone size is given for some rows only: seen once, a few or many times, or a class if the clone is expanded.

j_gene: TRBJ2-3
v_gene: TRBV18
abundance: NA
d_gene: TRBD1
CDR3aa: CASSPPGQGVNTQYF
CDR3nt: TGTGCCAGCTCACCACCTGGACAGGGGGTAAATACGCAGTATTTT

j_gene: TRBJ2-6
v_gene: TRBV5-1
abundance: NA
d_gene: NA
CDR3aa: CASSLSAGANVLTF
CDR3nt: TGCGCCAGCAGCTTGTCCGCTGGGGCCAACGTCCTGACTTTC

j_gene: TRBJ1-1
v_gene: TRBV18
abundance: NA
d_gene: TRBD1
CDR3aa: CASSPGQGALTEAFF
CDR3nt: TGTGCCAGCTCACCCGGACAGGGGGCGTTAACTGAAGCTTTCTTT

j_gene: TRBJ2-4
v_gene: TRBV4-2
abundance: NA
d_gene: TRBD2
CDR3aa: CASSQGLAFPLAKNIQYF
CDR3nt: TGTGCCAGCAGCCAGGGACTAGCGTTCCCTCTAGCCAAAAACATTCAGTACTTC

j_gene: TRBJ2-3
v_gene: TRBV4-2
abundance: NA
d_gene: NA
CDR3aa: CASSQIGEDTQYF
CDR3nt: TGTGCCAGCAGCCAAATAGGAGAAGATACGCAGTATTTT

j_gene: TRBJ2-1
v_gene: TRBV30
abundance: once
d_gene: TRBD2
CDR3aa: CAWSGLGSYNEQFF
CDR3nt: TGTGCCTGGAGCGGACTAGGTTCGTACAATGAGCAGTTCTTC

j_gene: TRBJ2-5
v_gene: TRBV5-4
abundance: NA
d_gene: NA
CDR3aa: CASSYGGTPRKYF
CDR3nt: TGTGCCAGCAGCTATGGCGGGACACCTAGGAAGTACTTC

j_gene: TRBJ1-2
v_gene: TRBV28
abundance: NA
d_gene: TRBD1
CDR3aa: CASSSPGQVNYGYTF
CDR3nt: TGTGCCAGCAGTTCCCCGGGACAGGTGAACTATGGCTACACCTTC

j_gene: TRBJ2-1
v_gene: TRBV6-5
abundance: NA
d_gene: TRBD2
CDR3aa: CASTLAGGPSDEQFF
CDR3nt: TGTGCCAGCACGCTAGCGGGAGGGCCATCGGATGAGCAGTTCTTC

j_gene: TRBJ2-2
v_gene: TRBV5-1
abundance: NA
d_gene: NA
CDR3aa: CASSLHGEAGELFF
CDR3nt: TGCGCCAGCAGCTTGCACGGGGAGGCGGGGGAGCTGTTTTTT

j_gene: TRBJ2-2
v_gene: TRBV28
abundance: NA
d_gene: NA
CDR3aa: CASMGFVGLTGELFF
CDR3nt: TGTGCCAGCATGGGATTCGTAGGGCTAACCGGGGAGCTGTTTTTT

j_gene: TRBJ2-1
v_gene: TRBV5-1
abundance: NA
d_gene: TRBD2
CDR3aa: CASSLLAGGPVEQFF
CDR3nt: TGCGCCAGCAGCTTGCTAGCGGGAGGGCCGGTTGAGCAGTTCTTC

j_gene: TRBJ2-7
v_gene: TRBV28
abundance: NA
d_gene: TRBD2
CDR3aa: CASSSGLAGGPGKIYEQYF
CDR3nt: TGTGCCAGCAGTTCGGGACTAGCGGGAGGACCGGGGAAAATTTACGAGCAGTACTTC

j_gene: TRBJ2-1
v_gene: TRBV4-2
abundance: NA
d_gene: NA
CDR3aa: CASSQDQRWGYNEQFF
CDR3nt: TGTGCCAGCAGCCAAGACCAAAGGTGGGGGTACAATGAGCAGTTCTTC

j_gene: TRBJ2-3
v_gene: TRBV5-4
abundance: NA
d_gene: TRBD2
CDR3aa: CASSSGGKTSASTDTQYF
CDR3nt: TGTGCCAGCAGCTCGGGTGGGAAGACTAGCGCGAGCACAGATACGCAGTATTTT

j_gene: TRBJ1-1
v_gene: TRBV10-3
abundance: NA
d_gene: NA
CDR3aa: CAIRDRTGEAFF
CDR3nt: TGTGCCATCAGAGATAGGACGGGTGAAGCTTTCTTT

j_gene: TRBJ2-1
v_gene: TRBV29-1
abundance: NA
d_gene: TRBD2
CDR3aa: CSVEETTSVDYEQFF
CDR3nt: TGCAGCGTTGAAGAAACGACTAGCGTAGACTATGAGCAGTTCTTC

j_gene: TRBJ1-1
v_gene: TRBV19
abundance: NA
d_gene: NA
CDR3aa: CASSIAGPKAEAFF
CDR3nt: TGTGCCAGTAGTATAGCTGGCCCCAAGGCTGAAGCTTTCTTT

j_gene: TRBJ1-5
v_gene: TRBV29-1
abundance: NA
d_gene: NA
CDR3aa: CSVPSHRVNQPQHF
CDR3nt: TGCAGTGTGCCCTCCCACAGAGTCAATCAGCCCCAGCATTTT

j_gene: TRBJ2-7
v_gene: TRBV11-2
abundance: NA
d_gene: NA
CDR3aa: CASSLLLYEQYF
CDR3nt: TGTGCCAGCAGCTTATTGCTGTACGAGCAGTACTTC

j_gene: TRBJ2-7
v_gene: TRBV2
abundance: NA
d_gene: TRBD1
CDR3aa: CASIGQGFYYEQYF
CDR3nt: TGTGCCAGCATTGGACAGGGGTTTTACTACGAGCAGTACTTC

j_gene: TRBJ1-4
v_gene: TRBV13
abundance: NA
d_gene: NA
CDR3aa: CASRSRPGEKLFF
CDR3nt: TGTGCCAGCAGAAGCAGGCCTGGTGAAAAACTGTTTTTT

j_gene: TRBJ1-5
v_gene: TRBV4-1
abundance: NA
d_gene: NA
CDR3aa: CASSQVVGAGQPQHF
CDR3nt: TGCGCCAGCAGCCAAGTAGTGGGGGCGGGTCAGCCCCAGCATTTT

j_gene: TRBJ1-5
v_gene: TRBV5-1
abundance: NA
d_gene: NA
CDR3aa: CASSLDSSGNQPQHF
CDR3nt: TGCGCCAGCAGCTTGGACTCCTCGGGCAATCAGCCCCAGCATTTT

j_gene: TRBJ2-7
v_gene: TRBV2
abundance: NA
d_gene: TRBD1
CDR3aa: CASRGQGFPYEQYF
CDR3nt: TGTGCCAGCAGGGGACAGGGGTTTCCCTACGAGCAGTACTTC